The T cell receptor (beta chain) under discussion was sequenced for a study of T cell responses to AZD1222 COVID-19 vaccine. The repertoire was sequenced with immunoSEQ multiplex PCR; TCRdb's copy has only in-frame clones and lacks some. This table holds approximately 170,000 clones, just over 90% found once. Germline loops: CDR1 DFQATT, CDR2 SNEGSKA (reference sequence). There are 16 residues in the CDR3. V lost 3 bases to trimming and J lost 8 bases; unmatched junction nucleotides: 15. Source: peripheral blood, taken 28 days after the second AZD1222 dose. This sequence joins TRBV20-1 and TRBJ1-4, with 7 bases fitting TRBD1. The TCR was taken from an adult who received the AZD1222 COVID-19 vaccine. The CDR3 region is CSASLPRDSPPEKLFF. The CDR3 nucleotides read TGCAGTGCTAGTTTACCCCGGGACAGCCCCCCGGAAAAACTGTTTTTT.